The 2 T cell receptor beta chains below all came from one sample that was sequenced in a study of spatial heterogeneity in lung cancer. TCRdb itself ran the 5' RACE reads through MiXCR, one entry per CDR3 protein. This sample has 40,000 to 45,000 distinct CDR3 sequences, with approximately 14% found just once. Time point here: sample taken at primary tumor resection. Whole RNA, which was extracted from tumor, nontumor lung tissue or frozen PBMC, was sequenced without any cell sorting. The source was PBMCs, collected at surgery. Receptor source: a male donor with early-stage non-small cell lung cancer.

This rearrangement joins TRBV4-1 to TRBJ1-4, with 7 bases fitting TRBD1. Trimming removed 0 bases from V and 8 bases from J; junction bases left unmatched: 6. The CDR3 extends over 15 amino acids. Germline CDR1 reads MGHRA; CDR2 reads YSYEKL. The CDR3 DNA reads TGCGCCAGCAGCCAAGAAGCCGGGACAGCAGAAAAACTGTTTTTT. Amino acid sequence: CASSQEAGTAEKLFF.

Notes on this clonotype: A much larger clonotype is one base distant, so this may be a read error. The chain links TRBV5-1 to TRBJ2-1, with D perhaps TRBD2 (6 bases). CDR1 and CDR2 from the germline V gene are SGHRS and YFSETQ. The CDR3 has 12 amino acids. This chain's CDR3 is CASSSYGEEQIF. The DNA for the CDR3 is TGCGCCAGCAGCTCTTACGGGGAGGAGCAGATCTTC.